The 22 T cell receptor beta chains below all came from one sample that was sequenced in a study of cytomegalovirus exposure and HLA in healthy donors. PCR involved 60 Vbeta and 13 Jbeta primers. Clones were sequenced by immunoSEQ multiplex PCR, and TCRdb holds only the in-frame ones, with some missing. Among roughly 120,000 clones listed, around 80% were seen once. Sequencing was carried out using PBMCs. All receptors come from a man in his forties or fifties in good health and CMV-seronegative.

Points on this clone: This sample includes further DNA sequences coding for the same CDR3. The CDR3 spells CASSPPGLGTGLAFF. CDR3 coding DNA: TGTGCCAGCTCACCACCTGGGTTGGGGACAGGGTTGGCTTTCTTT. The chain carries TRBV18 and TRBJ1-1, with TRBD1 identical over 9 bases. J lost 11 bases, V lost 0 bases, and 10 bases had no gene match. CDR1 is KGHSH, CDR2 LQKENI, per germline. There are 15 residues in the CDR3. Full variable domain (rest looked up from reference TRBV18 and TRBJ1-1): NAGVMQNPRHLVRRRGQEARLRCSPMKGHSHVYWYRQLPEEGLKFMVYLQKENIIDESGMPKERFSAEFPKEGPSILRIQQVVRGDSAAYFCASSPPGLGTGLAFFGQGTRLTVV.

Notes on this clone: The sample contains more than one DNA sequence encoding this CDR3. The V call is TRBV7-2, the J call TRBJ1-2; D is uncertain. The CDR3 extends over 12 amino acids. Germline CDR1 SGHTA, CDR2 FQGNSA. V was shortened by 5 bases and J by 5 bases, with 9 bases between the two germline ends. The CDR3 DNA is TGTGCCAGCAGCCCCCCCGGGTATGGCTACACCTTC. Translation gives CASSPPGYGYTF. Supplemented by reference TRBV7-2 and TRBJ1-2, the full variable domain reads GAGVSQSPSNKVTEKGKDVELRCDPISGHTALYWYRQSLGQGLEFLIYFQGNSAPDKSGLPSDRFSAERTGGSVSTLTIQRTQQEDSAVYLCASSPPGYGYTFGSGTRLTVV.

The chain joins TRBV23-1 to TRBJ1-6; 7 nucleotides agree with TRBD1. TRBV23-1 is filed as an ORF, its function uncertain. Trimming took 10 bases from V and 8 from J; bases not matched to a gene: 32. CDR3 size: 21 residues. The CDR3 DNA is TGCGCCAACCCCCCAGCCCCTAACAGGGGATACGTCGATACACTTGATTCACCCCTCCACTTT. Its translation: CANPPAPNRGYVDTLDSPLHF.

The rearrangement uses TRBV5-4 and TRBJ2-1, with TRBD2 matching over 10 bases. This CDR3 comprises 16 residues. Trimming took 4 bases from V and 5 from J; bases not matched to a gene: 9. In germline, CDR1 is SGHNT, CDR2 YYREEE (reference sequence). The CDR3, as DNA: TGTGCCAGCAGCGGGAGGCTAGCGGGGGAGGACAATGAGCAGTTCTTC. It specifies CASSGRLAGEDNEQFF.

The table lists this clone with a few counts. This rearrangement joins TRBV7-2 to TRBJ1-3, with a possible D match to TRBD1 (6 bases). Per the germline V gene, CDR1 is SGHTA and CDR2 is FQGNSA. Trimming pared 5 bases from V and 0 bases from J, leaving 14 bases between. The CDR3 is 16 amino acids. CDR3: CASSVSDRTSGNTIYF. The CDR3 DNA reads TGTGCCAGCAGCGTCTCCGACAGGACCTCTGGAAACACCATATATTTT. The entire variable domain, with the rest obtained from reference TRBV7-2 and TRBJ1-3, is as follows: GAGVSQSPSNKVTEKGKDVELRCDPISGHTALYWYRQSLGQGLEFLIYFQGNSAPDKSGLPSDRFSAERTGGSVSTLTIQRTQQEDSAVYLCASSVSDRTSGNTIYFGEGSWLTVV.

V usage is TRBV30 and J usage is TRBJ1-5; 7 nucleotides agree with TRBD1. The CDR3 is 15 residues long. Germline-derived CDR1 and CDR2 are GTSNPN and SVGIG (reference sequence). V lost 0 bases, J lost 10 bases, and 12 bases stayed unmatched. The CDR3 region has the DNA TGTGCCTGGAGTGTGGGGGACAGTCGAGGGATCCCCCAGCATTTT. The encoded protein is CAWSVGDSRGIPQHF.

This chain connects TRBV6-1 to TRBJ2-7; TRBD1 is a possible D gene (5 bases). V was pared by 6 bases and J by 3 bases, with 12 bases between. The CDR3 extends over 13 amino acids. Germline V gene data show CDR1 as MNHNS and CDR2 as SASEGT. CDR3 sequence: CASRDAGYYEQYV. The DNA for the CDR3 is TGTGCCAGCAGGGACGCAGGGTACTACGAGCAGTACGTC.

Comments on this clone: The same CDR3 arises from other DNA sequences in this sample as well. The chain has TRBV11-3 and TRBJ2-7; D call uncertain. The V end was cut by 4 bases, the J end by 3 bases, with 13 bases between. The CDR3 is 14 amino acids. CDR1 SGHNT and CDR2 YENEEA come from the germline V gene. CDR3 sequence reads: CASSSDPGGYEQYF. The CDR3 DNA reads TGTGCCAGCAGCTCAGATCCCGGCGGCTACGAGCAGTACTTC. Filled out from reference TRBV11-3 and TRBJ2-7, the complete variable domain reads EAGVVQSPRYKIIEKKQPVAFWCNPISGHNTLYWYLQNLGQGPELLIRYENEEAVDDSQLPKDRFSAERLKGVDSTLKIQPAELGDSAVYLCASSSDPGGYEQYFGPGTRLTVT.

This clone was recorded once. The V and J genes are TRBV28 and TRBJ1-1; D uncertain. The CDR3 has 15 amino acids. Germline V gene sequence: CDR1 MDHEN, CDR2 SYDVKM. With 6 bases removed from V and 5 bases from J, the gap between germline ends came to 19 bases. CDR3 nucleotides: TGTGCCAGCAGCTCTATAGGAACCCGGGGTACTGAAGCTTTCTTT. Translating gives CASSSIGTRGTEAFF.

The V call is TRBV29-1, the J call TRBJ2-5; TRBD1 is a possible D gene (8 bases). Trimming took off 5 bases at V and 5 bases at J, with 24 bases between the two ends. Germline CDR1 reads SQVTM; CDR2 reads ANQGSEA. The CDR3 loop spans 16 amino acids. CDR3 region: CSVRGESRGQGETQYF. The CDR3 DNA follows: TGCAGCGTTCGGGGGGAGAGCAGGGGGCAGGGTGAGACCCAGTACTTC.

This clone was seen a handful of times. The chain joins TRBV7-9 to TRBJ2-2, with D perhaps TRBD1 (6 bases). In germline, CDR1 is SEHNR, CDR2 FQNEAQ (reference sequence). The CDR3 consists of 16 residues. Trimming took 4 bases from V and 2 from J, leaving 14 bases between them. CDR3 sequence reads: CASSSMRGKNTGELFF. In DNA form, the CDR3 reads TGTGCCAGCAGCTCTATGAGGGGGAAAAACACCGGGGAGCTGTTTTTT. The whole variable domain, filled in from reference TRBV7-9 and TRBJ2-2, reads DTGVSQNPRHKITKRGQNVTFRCDPISEHNRLYWYRQTLGQGPEFLTYFQNEAQLEKSRLLSDRFSAERPKGSFSTLEIQRTEQGDSAMYLCASSSMRGKNTGELFFGEGSRLTVL.

The chain links TRBV9 to TRBJ1-1; 7 bases map to TRBD1. The CDR3 loop spans 14 amino acids. V shed 3 bases and J 3 bases; nucleotides not matched to a gene: 5. CDR1 and CDR2 from the germline V gene are SGDLS and YYNGEE. The CDR3 protein is CASSAPTGDTEAFF. The CDR3 DNA sequence: TGTGCCAGCAGCGCCCCTACAGGGGACACTGAAGCTTTCTTT.

The chain joins TRBV2 to TRBJ1-1; TRBD1 might be the D (6 bases). V was clipped by 3 bases and J by 3 bases, with 14 bases between them. Germline CDR1 reads SNHLY; CDR2 reads FYNNEI. This CDR3 comprises 15 residues. Here the CDR3 reads CASSEQGSGYTEAFF. CDR3 in DNA: TGTGCCAGCAGTGAGCAGGGGTCGGGGTACACTGAAGCTTTCTTT.

V and J are TRBV29-1 and TRBJ2-2; D unresolved. The V end lost 4 bases, the J end lost 0 bases, and 6 bases lay between the germline ends. The CDR3 sequence is 13 residues long. Germline V gene sequence: CDR1 SQVTM, CDR2 ANQGSEA. The CDR3 region is CSVAQTNTGELFF. DNA for the CDR3: TGCAGCGTTGCCCAAACGAACACCGGGGAGCTGTTTTTT.

The rearrangement joins TRBV2 to TRBJ2-7; D not resolved. Germline CDR1 and CDR2: SNHLY and FYNNEI. This CDR3 has 13 amino acids. The V end was cut by 8 bases, the J end by 3 bases, with 14 bases between. The CDR3 coding sequence is TGTGCCAGCGTCCGCCTAGGTCGCTACGAGCAGTACTTC. Translated, it gives CASVRLGRYEQYF.

V gene TRBV7-9 combines with J gene TRBJ2-7; D uncertain. V was shortened by 6 bases and J by 2 bases, with 5 bases between the two germline ends. Per the germline V gene, CDR1 is SEHNR and CDR2 is FQNEAQ (reference sequence). The CDR3 length is 11 residues. CDR3 region: CASSPAYEQYF. CDR3 coding DNA: TGTGCCAGCAGTCCTGCCTACGAGCAGTACTTC.

In DNA, the CDR3 is TGTGCCAGTAGTATCATCCAGCGGGGGGCCCTGGAGACCCAGTACTTC. Protein: CASSIIQRGALETQYF. The chain has TRBV19 and TRBJ2-5; TRBD2 agrees at 9 bases. Germline V gene data show CDR1 as LNHDA and CDR2 as SQIVND (reference sequence). V shed 3 bases, J shed 5 bases, and the junction held 10 bases outside the gene matches. The CDR3 contains 16 residues.

The gene calls are TRBV14 and TRBJ2-1; D is perhaps TRBD2 (7 bases). The CDR3 is 16 amino acids. Trimming took off 3 bases at V and 10 bases at J, with 22 bases between the two ends. Germline lookup yields CDR1 SGHDN and CDR2 FVKESK. CDR3 loop: CASSHNLGRGAFEQFF. CDR3 nucleotides: TGTGCCAGCAGCCATAACTTGGGCCGGGGGGCGTTCGAGCAGTTCTTC. The full variable domain, its missing parts supplied by reference TRBV14 and TRBJ2-1, is EAGVTQFPSHSVIEKGQTVTLRCDPISGHDNLYWYRRVMGKEIKFLLHFVKESKQDESGMPNNRFLAERTGGTYSTLKVQPAELEDSGVYFCASSHNLGRGAFEQFFGPGTRLTVL.

This sequence joins TRBV5-1 and TRBJ2-2; 8 bases align to TRBD1. The germline gives CDR1 SGHRS, CDR2 YFSETQ. The junction had 7 bases not matched to a gene; V was cut back by 0 bases and J by 3 bases. The CDR3 sequence is 17 residues long. The CDR3: CASSLDSDRVYTGELFF. The CDR3 bases are TGCGCCAGCAGCTTGGACTCGGACAGGGTGTACACCGGGGAGCTGTTTTTT.

The V and J genes are TRBV5-8 and TRBJ2-7; D gene unclear. The germline gives CDR1 SGHTS, CDR2 YDEGEE. V lost 2 bases to trimming and J lost 3 bases, with 6 bases between them. This CDR3 is 12 amino acids long. For the CDR3, the DNA is TGTGCCAGCAGCTTTCCCCTCTACGAGCAGTACTTC. Translated: CASSFPLYEQYF.

The chain has TRBV6-5 and TRBJ1-6; 9 bases agree with TRBD1. The V segment lost 4 bases and the J segment 8 bases; nucleotides outside the gene matches: 6. Germline CDR1 is MNHEY and CDR2 is SVGAGI. The CDR3 loop spans 15 amino acids. CDR3 region: CASSLDRGMDSPLHF. CDR3 nucleotide sequence: TGTGCCAGCAGTTTGGACAGGGGTATGGATTCACCCCTCCACTTT.

The rearrangement joins TRBV7-3 to TRBJ2-2; TRBD2 is a possible D gene (7 bases). The CDR3 totals 16 residues. V was clipped by 0 bases and J by 2 bases, with 10 bases between them. Germline V gene lookup returns CDR1 SGHTA and CDR2 FQGTGA. The CDR3 here is CASSLTAGANTGELFF. CDR3 sequence (DNA): TGTGCCAGCAGCTTAACGGCGGGGGCTAACACCGGGGAGCTGTTTTTT. The variable domain in full, completed from reference TRBV7-3 and TRBJ2-2, reads GAGVSQTPSNKVTEKGKYVELRCDPISGHTALYWYRQSLGQGPEFLIYFQGTGAADDSGLPNDRFFAVRPEGSVSTLKIQRTERGDSAVYLCASSLTAGANTGELFFGEGSRLTVL.